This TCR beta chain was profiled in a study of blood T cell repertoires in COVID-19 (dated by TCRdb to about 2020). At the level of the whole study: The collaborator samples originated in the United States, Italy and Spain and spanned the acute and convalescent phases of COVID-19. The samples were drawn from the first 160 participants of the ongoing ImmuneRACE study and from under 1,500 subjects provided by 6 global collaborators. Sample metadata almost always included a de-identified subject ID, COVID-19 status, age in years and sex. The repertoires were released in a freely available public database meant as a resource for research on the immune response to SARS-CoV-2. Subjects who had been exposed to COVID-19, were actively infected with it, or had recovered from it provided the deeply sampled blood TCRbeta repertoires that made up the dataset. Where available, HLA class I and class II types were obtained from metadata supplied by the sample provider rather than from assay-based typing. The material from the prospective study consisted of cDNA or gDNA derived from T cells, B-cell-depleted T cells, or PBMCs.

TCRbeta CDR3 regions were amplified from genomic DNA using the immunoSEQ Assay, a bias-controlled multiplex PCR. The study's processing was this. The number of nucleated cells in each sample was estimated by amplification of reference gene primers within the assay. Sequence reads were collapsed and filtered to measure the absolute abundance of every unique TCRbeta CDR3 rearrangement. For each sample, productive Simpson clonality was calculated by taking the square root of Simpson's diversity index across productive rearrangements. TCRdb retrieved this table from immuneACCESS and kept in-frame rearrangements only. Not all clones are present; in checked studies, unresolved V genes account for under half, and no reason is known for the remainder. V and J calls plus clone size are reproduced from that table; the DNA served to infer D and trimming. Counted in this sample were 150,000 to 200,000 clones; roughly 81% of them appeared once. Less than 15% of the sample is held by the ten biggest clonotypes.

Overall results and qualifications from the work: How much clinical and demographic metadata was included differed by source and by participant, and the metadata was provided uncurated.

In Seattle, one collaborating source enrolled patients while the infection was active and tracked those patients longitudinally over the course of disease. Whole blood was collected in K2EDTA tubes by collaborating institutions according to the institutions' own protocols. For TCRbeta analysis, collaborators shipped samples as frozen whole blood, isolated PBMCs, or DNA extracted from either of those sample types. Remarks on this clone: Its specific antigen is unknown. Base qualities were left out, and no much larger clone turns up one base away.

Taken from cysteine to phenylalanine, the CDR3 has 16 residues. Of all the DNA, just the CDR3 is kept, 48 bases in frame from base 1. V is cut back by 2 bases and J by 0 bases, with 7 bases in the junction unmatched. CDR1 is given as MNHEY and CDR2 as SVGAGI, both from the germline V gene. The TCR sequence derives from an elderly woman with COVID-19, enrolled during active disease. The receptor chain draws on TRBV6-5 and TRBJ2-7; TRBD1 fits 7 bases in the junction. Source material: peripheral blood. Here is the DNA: TGTGCCAGCAGTTACCGGTCGAGACAGGGCTCCTACGAGCAGTACTTC. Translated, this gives CASSYRSRQGSYEQYF.